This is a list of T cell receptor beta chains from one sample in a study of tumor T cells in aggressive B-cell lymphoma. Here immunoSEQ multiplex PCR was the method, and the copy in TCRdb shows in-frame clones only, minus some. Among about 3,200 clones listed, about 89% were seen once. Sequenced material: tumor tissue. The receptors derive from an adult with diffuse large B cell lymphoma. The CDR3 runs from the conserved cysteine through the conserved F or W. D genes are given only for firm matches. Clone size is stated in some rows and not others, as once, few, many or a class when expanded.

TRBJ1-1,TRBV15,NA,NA,TGTGCCACCAGCAGAGGAGGGTTGGGGTCTGTAGCTGAAGCTTTCTTT,CATSRGGLGSVAEAFF
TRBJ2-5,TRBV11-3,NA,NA,TGTGCCAGCAGCCCAAGCCAAATCGAGACCCAGTACTTC,CASSPSQIETQYF
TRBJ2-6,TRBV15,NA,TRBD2,TGTGCCACCAGCCGCCTGGGAGGGAACTCTGGGGCCAACGTCCTGACTTTC,CATSRLGGNSGANVLTF
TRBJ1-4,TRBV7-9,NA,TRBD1,TGTGCCAGCAGTCGCCGGGACAGCGAAAAACTGTTTTTT,CASSRRDSEKLFF
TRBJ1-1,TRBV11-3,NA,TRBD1,TGTGCCAGCAGCTTTTACCGGACAGGCTCGGGACAAGCTTTCTTT,CASSFYRTGSGQAFF
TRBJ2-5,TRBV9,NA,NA,TGTGCCAGCAGCGCTGCTGGGCGGCACCCGGGGGAGACCCAGTACTTC,CASSAAGRHPGETQYF
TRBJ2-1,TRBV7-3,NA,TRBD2,TGTGCCAGCAGCTTAAGTGGACTAGCGGGGGGTTACAATGAGCAGTTCTTC,CASSLSGLAGGYNEQFF
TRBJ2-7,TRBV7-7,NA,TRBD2,TGTGCCAGCAGTCCGGGACTAGCGGTGTCCTACGAGCAGTACTTC,CASSPGLAVSYEQYF
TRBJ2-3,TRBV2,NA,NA,TGTGCCAGCTTAAATCCCCGCACAGATACGCAGTATTTT,CASLNPRTDTQYF
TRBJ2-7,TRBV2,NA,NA,TGTGCCAGCAGGCGACAGATCAACTCCTACGAGCAGTACTTC,CASRRQINSYEQYF
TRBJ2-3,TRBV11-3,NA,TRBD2,TGTGCCAGCAGCTTAGATCCTAGCGGGACAGATACGCAGTATTTT,CASSLDPSGTDTQYF
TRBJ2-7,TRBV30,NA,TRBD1,TGTGCCTGGGGACAGGGGGACGAGCAGTACTTC,CAWGQGDEQYF
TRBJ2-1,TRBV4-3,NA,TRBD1,TGCGCCAGCAGCCAAGGGGACAGAACTAATGAGCAGTTCTTC,CASSQGDRTNEQFF
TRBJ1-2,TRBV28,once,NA,TGTGCCAGCATCACCCGCCGGGGCCGGGGGGACTATGGCTACACCTTC,CASITRRGRGDYGYTF
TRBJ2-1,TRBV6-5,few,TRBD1,TGTGCCAGCAGTTACTGGGGACAGGGGGCCAATGAGCAGTTCTTC,CASSYWGQGANEQFF
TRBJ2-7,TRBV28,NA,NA,TGTGCCAGCAGTTTAGCCAGGGAACTCTCCTACGAGCAGTACTTC,CASSLARELSYEQYF
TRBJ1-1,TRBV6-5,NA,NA,TGTGCCAGCAGTTCCAGGACAGTCATGAACACTGAAGCTTTCTTT,CASSSRTVMNTEAFF
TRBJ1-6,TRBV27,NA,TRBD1,TGTGCCAGCAGCCTCGGGGGGACAGGGAGTTCACCCCTCCACTTT,CASSLGGTGSSPLHF
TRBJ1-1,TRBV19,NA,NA,TGTGCCAGTAGAATGATGGGGCGAAACACTGAAGCTTTCTTT,CASRMMGRNTEAFF
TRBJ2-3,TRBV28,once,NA,TGTGCCAGCAGCCAAAGCGGAGATACGCAGTATTTT,CASSQSGDTQYF
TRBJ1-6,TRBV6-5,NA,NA,TGTGCCAGCACCCTGAGTCCCTATAATTCACCCCTCCACTTT,CASTLSPYNSPLHF
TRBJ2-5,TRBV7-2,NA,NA,TGTGCCAGCAGCTTAGCAAGCAGCCTTGAGACTCAGTACTTC,CASSLASSLETQYF
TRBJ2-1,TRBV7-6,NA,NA,TGTGCCAGCAGCTCCCTACCGGGACTTAGTTACAATGAGCAGTTCTTC,CASSSLPGLSYNEQFF
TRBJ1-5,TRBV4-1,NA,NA,TGCGCCAGTAGCCAAGATAGGGGACAACAAGGGGGTCAGCCCCAGCATTTT,CASSQDRGQQGGQPQHF
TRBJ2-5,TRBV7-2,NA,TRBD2,TGTGCCAGCAGCTTACACCCCGGGTCTAGCGGGCAAGAGACCCAGTACTTC,CASSLHPGSSGQETQYF
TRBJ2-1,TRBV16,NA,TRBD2,TGTGCCAGCAGCCAATCCAGAGCGGGGGAGCAGTTCTTC,CASSQSRAGEQFF
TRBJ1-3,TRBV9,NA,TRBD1,TGTGCCAGCAGCGGGCCCCCCCGAGACAGGGGCGCCGGAAACACCATATATTTT,CASSGPPRDRGAGNTIYF
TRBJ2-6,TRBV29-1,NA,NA,TGCAGCGCCACGACAGGACCTGGGGCCAACGTCCTGACTTTC,CSATTGPGANVLTF
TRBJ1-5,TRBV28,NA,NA,TGTGCCACCGGAGGGAGGGAACAGCCCCAGCATTTT,CATGGREQPQHF
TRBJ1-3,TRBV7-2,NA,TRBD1,TGTGCCAGCAGCCTCGCGACAGGGGCTGGAAACACCATATATTTT,CASSLATGAGNTIYF
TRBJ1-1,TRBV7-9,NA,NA,TGTGCCAGCAGCGAAGGGGAAAGGATCCCAGAAGCTTTCTTT,CASSEGERIPEAFF
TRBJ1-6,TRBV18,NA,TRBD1,TGTGCCAGCTCATCTTTAACCGGACAGGTTAATTCACCCCTCCACTTT,CASSSLTGQVNSPLHF
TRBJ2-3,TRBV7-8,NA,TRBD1,TGTGCCAGCAGCCCAGCACTGACAGGGGGTACGCAGTATTTT,CASSPALTGGTQYF
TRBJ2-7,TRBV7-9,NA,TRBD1,TGTGCCAGCAGCCCCGGACAGGGGGACACGCCAGAGCAGTACTTC,CASSPGQGDTPEQYF
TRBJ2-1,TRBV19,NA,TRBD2,TGTGCCAGTAGTAGTATAATCCTAGCGGGAGAAGGGGCCTACAACGGGCAGTTCTTC,CASSSIILAGEGAYNGQFF
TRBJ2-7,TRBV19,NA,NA,TGTGCCAGTAGTATAGTCGGAGATACGGCCTACGAGCAGTACTTC,CASSIVGDTAYEQYF
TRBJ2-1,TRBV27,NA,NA,TGTGCCAGCAGTTTATTGGTTAGCGCCAACAATGAGCAGTTCTTC,CASSLLVSANNEQFF
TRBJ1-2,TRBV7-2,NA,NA,TGTGCCAGCAGCCTAGGGCAGGTCTATGGCTACACCTTC,CASSLGQVYGYTF
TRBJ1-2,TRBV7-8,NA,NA,TGTGCCAGCAGCTTAGGGACAGCATCCGGCTACACCTTC,CASSLGTASGYTF
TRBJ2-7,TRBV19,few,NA,TGTGCCAGTAGTACCAGTAGAGCAGGGCTCGAGCAGTACTTC,CASSTSRAGLEQYF
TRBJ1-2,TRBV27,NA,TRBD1,TGTGCCAGCAGACCTGAGGGGACAGGCCCCTATCGCTACACCTTC,CASRPEGTGPYRYTF
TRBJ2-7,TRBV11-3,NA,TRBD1,TGTGCCAGCGAGTTGACAGGGGCCTACGAGCAGTACTTC,CASELTGAYEQYF
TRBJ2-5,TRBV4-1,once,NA,TGCGCCAGCAGCCAAGTAGGACTACCCATGGAGACCCAGTACTTC,CASSQVGLPMETQYF
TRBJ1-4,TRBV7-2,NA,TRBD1,TGTGCCAGCAGCGGGCAAGGGGGCGGGTTTGAAAAACTGTTTTTT,CASSGQGGGFEKLFF
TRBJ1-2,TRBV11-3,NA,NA,TGTGCCAGCACCACCCGGGAGGGTTCCTATGGCTACACCTTC,CASTTREGSYGYTF
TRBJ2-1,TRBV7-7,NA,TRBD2,TGTGCCAGCAGTACCGGGACTAGCGGGAGGAGCTCCTACAATGAGCAGTTCTTC,CASSTGTSGRSSYNEQFF
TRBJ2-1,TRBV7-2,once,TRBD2,TGTGCCAGCCTGGGGCGGGAGTCCTACAATGAGCAGTTCTTC,CASLGRESYNEQFF
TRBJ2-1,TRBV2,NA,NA,TGTGCCAGCAGTGCACGGACTCCATACAATGAGCAGTTCTTC,CASSARTPYNEQFF
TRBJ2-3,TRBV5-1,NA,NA,TGCGCCAGCAGCTTAGACGGGACTAGCACAGATACGCAGTATTTT,CASSLDGTSTDTQYF
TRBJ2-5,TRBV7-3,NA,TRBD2,TGTGCCAGCAGCTTAAACGGGCGGGAGACAGAGACCCAGTACTTC,CASSLNGRETETQYF
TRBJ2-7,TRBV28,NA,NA,TGTGCCAGCAGTTTAAGAGGTTCCTCTAGCTCCTACGAGCAGTACTTC,CASSLRGSSSSYEQYF
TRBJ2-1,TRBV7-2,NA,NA,TGTGCCAGCAGCTTAGCGACTCCCTCCTACAATGAGCAGTTCTTC,CASSLATPSYNEQFF
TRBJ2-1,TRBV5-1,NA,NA,TGCGCCAGCAGCCTCGACAGGAGAGACAATGAGCAATTCTTC,CASSLDRRDNEQFF
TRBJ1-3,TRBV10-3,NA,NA,TGTGCCATCAGCGGGCAGGGGACCCCTGGAAACACCATATATTTT,CAISGQGTPGNTIYF
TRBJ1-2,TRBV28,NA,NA,TGTGCCAGTTGGGAGGGGTGGTATGGCTACACCTTC,CASWEGWYGYTF